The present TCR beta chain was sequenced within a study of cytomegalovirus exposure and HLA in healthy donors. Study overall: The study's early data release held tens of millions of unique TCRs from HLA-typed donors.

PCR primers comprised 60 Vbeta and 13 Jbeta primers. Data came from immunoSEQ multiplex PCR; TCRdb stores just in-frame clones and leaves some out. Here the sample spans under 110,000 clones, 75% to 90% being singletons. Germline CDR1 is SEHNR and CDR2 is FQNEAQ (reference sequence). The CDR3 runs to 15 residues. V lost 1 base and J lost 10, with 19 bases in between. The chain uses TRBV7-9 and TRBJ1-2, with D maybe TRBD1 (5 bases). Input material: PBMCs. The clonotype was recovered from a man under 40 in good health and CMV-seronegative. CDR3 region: CASSLGSGGGHVYTF. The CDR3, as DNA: TGTGCCAGCAGCTTAGGCTCCGGCGGGGGTCACGTCTACACCTTC.